This T cell receptor (beta chain) was recovered during a study of shared clonotypes between healthy human individuals. The study's findings and limits: The donor pool, a small one, limited the genetic and exposure-history diversity represented. The study generally estimated greater richness for naive than memory subsets. Generation probability values for non-shared clonotypes were lower than those for clonotypes shared by all four donors.

Germline lookup yields CDR1 KGHSH and CDR2 LQKENI. This CDR3 contains 16 residues. Between the trimmed V and J ends, which lost 5 bases and 0 bases, there was a span of 16 bases. CD8 cells regarded as naive lacked CD45RO, were positively chosen for CCR7, and omitted terminally differentiated effector memory CD45RA+ cells. The donors were all Caucasian adults (living in Nashville, Tennessee). Regarding this clone: Its antigen is undetermined.

The method was immunoSEQ multiplex PCR; TCRdb's version includes in-frame clones alone and lacks a portion of them. Of millions of clones listed, 93% are singletons. V is TRBV18 and J is TRBJ1-1; maybe TRBD1 (6 bases). The source material was naive CD8+ T cells from PBMCs. The TCR comes from a man younger than 35 in good health. Some clones in this sample may be carry-over from other donors' samples. The CDR3 is CASSLTRDILNTEAFF. In nucleotides, the CDR3 is TGTGCCAGCTCATTGACCCGGGACATTCTGAACACTGAAGCTTTCTTT. Full variable domain (missing parts from reference TRBV18 and TRBJ1-1): NAGVMQNPRHLVRRRGQEARLRCSPMKGHSHVYWYRQLPEEGLKFMVYLQKENIIDESGMPKERFSAEFPKEGPSILRIQQVVRGDSAAYFCASSLTRDILNTEAFFGQGTRLTVV.